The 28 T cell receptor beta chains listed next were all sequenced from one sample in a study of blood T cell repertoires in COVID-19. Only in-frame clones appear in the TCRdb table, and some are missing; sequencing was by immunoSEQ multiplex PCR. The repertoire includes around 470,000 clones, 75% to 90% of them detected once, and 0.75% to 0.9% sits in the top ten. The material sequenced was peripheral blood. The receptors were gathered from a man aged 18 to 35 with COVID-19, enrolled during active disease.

CDR3 sequence reads: CASSLYRSNEKLFF. The CDR3 DNA sequence: TGTGCCAGCAGTTTATATAGAAGTAATGAAAAACTGTTTTTT. The rearrangement joins TRBV28 to TRBJ1-4; no clear D. The CDR3 has 14 amino acids. In germline, CDR1 is MDHEN, CDR2 SYDVKM. Trimming removed 1 base from V and 4 bases from J, with 7 bases in between.

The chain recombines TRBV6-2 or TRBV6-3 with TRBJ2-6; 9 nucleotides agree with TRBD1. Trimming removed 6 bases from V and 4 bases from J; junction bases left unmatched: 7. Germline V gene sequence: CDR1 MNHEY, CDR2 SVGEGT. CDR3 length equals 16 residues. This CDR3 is CASSPGTGNGANVLTF. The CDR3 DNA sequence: TGTGCCAGCAGCCCTGGGACAGGGAACGGGGCCAACGTCCTGACTTTC.

CDR3 nucleotides: TGTGCCAGCTCACCCTCTAGCGGGGGCAATGAGCAGTTCTTC. Translation gives CASSPSSGGNEQFF. V gene TRBV18 combines with J gene TRBJ2-1; TRBD2 aligns across 10 bases. Trimming removed 3 bases from V and 6 bases from J; junction bases left unmatched: 2. The CDR3 totals 14 residues. Germline CDR1 reads KGHSH; CDR2 reads LQKENI.

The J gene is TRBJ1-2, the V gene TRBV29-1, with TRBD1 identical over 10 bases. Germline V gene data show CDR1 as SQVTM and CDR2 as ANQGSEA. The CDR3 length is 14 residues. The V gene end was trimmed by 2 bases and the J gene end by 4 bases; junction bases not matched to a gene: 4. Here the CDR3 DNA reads TGCAGCGTTGAATGGGACAGGGGTCCCTATGGCTACACCTTC. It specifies CSVEWDRGPYGYTF.

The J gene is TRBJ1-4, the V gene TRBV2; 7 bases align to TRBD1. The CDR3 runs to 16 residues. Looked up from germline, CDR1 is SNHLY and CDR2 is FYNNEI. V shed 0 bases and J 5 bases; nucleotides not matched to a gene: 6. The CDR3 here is CASSEAGGQRNEKLFF. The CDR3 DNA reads TGTGCCAGCAGTGAAGCTGGGGGACAGAGGAATGAAAAACTGTTTTTT.

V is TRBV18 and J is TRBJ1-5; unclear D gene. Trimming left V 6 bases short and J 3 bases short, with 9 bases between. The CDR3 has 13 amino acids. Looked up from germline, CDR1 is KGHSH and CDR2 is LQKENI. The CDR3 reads CASSTGVNQPQHF. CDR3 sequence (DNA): TGTGCCAGCTCCACGGGAGTCAATCAGCCCCAGCATTTT.

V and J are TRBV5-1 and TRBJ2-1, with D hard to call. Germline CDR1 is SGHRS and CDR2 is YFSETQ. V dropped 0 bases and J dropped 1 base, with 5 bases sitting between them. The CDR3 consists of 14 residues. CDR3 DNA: TGCGCCAGCAGCTTGGGGCAATCCTACAATGAGCAGTTCTTC. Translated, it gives CASSLGQSYNEQFF.

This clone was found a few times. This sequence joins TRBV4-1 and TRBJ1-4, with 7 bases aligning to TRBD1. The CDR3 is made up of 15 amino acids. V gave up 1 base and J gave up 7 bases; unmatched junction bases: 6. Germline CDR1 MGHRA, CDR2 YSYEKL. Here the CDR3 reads CASSQVSQGVEKLFF. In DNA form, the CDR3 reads TGCGCCAGCAGCCAAGTATCCCAGGGGGTTGAAAAACTGTTTTTT.

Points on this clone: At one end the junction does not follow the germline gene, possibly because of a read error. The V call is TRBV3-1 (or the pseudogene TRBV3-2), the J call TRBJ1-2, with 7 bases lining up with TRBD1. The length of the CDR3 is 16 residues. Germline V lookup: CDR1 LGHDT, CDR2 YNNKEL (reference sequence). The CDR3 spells CASSKDLGTVNYGYTF. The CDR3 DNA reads TGTGCCAGCAGCAAAGACCTCGGGACAGTCAACTATGGCTACACCTTC.

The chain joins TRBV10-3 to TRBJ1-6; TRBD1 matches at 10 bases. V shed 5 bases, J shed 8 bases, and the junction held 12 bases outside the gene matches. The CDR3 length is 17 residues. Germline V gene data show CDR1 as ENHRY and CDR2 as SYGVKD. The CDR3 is CAISNRPGQGSDSPLHF. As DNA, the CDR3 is TGTGCCATCAGTAACAGACCGGGACAGGGGAGCGATTCACCCCTCCACTTT.

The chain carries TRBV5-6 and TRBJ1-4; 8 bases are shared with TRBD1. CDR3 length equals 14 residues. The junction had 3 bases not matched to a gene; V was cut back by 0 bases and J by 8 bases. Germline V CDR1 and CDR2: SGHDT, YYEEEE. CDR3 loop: CASSLGRGLEKLFF. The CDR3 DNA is TGTGCCAGCAGCTTGGGCAGGGGGCTCGAAAAACTGTTTTTT.

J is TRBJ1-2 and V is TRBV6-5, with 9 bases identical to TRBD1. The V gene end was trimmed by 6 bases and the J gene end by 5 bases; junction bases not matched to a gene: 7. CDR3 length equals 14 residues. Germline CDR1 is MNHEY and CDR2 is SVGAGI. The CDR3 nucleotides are TGTGCCAGCAGACAGGGGGCGACAAGTTATGGCTACACCTTC. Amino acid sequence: CASRQGATSYGYTF.

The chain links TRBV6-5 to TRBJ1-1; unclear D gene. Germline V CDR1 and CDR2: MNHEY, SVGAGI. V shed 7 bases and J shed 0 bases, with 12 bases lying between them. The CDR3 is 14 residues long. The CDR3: CASNLRHLNTEAFF. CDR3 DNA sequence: TGTGCCAGCAATTTAAGACATCTGAACACTGAAGCTTTCTTT.

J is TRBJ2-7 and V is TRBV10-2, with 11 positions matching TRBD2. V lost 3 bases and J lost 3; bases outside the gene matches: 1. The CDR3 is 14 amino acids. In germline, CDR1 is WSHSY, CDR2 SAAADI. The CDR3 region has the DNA TGCGCCAGCAGTGATACTAGCGGGGGCTACGAGCAGTACTTC. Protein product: CASSDTSGGYEQYF.

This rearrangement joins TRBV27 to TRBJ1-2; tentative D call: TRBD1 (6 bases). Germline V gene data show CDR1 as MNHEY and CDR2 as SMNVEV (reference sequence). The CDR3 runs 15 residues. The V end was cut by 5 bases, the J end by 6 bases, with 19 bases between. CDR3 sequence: CASSPLGGGKDGYTF. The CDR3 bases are TGTGCCAGCAGTCCCTTGGGAGGGGGAAAGGATGGCTACACCTTC.

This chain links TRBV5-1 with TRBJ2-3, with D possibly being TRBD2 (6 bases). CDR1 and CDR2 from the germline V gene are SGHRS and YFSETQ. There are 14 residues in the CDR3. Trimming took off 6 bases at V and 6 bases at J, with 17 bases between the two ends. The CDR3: CASNLDSGRDTQYF. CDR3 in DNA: TGCGCCAGCAACTTAGACTCAGGGAGGGATACGCAGTATTTT.

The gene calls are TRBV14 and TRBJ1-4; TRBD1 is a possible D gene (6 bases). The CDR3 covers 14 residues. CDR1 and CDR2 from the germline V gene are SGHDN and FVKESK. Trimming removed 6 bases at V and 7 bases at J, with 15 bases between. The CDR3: CASSESGTSEKLFF. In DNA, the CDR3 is TGTGCCAGCAGTGAATCTGGGACAAGTGAAAAACTGTTTTTT.

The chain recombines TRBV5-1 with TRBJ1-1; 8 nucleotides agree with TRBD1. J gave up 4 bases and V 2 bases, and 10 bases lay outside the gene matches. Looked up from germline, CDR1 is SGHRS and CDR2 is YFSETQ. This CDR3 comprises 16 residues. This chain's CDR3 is CASSFGDRSFATEAFF. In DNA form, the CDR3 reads TGCGCCAGCAGCTTCGGGGACAGGTCTTTTGCCACTGAAGCTTTCTTT.

The CDR3 sequence is CASSLDRNYGYTF. CDR3 bases: TGTGCCAGCAGTTTGGACAGGAACTATGGCTACACCTTC. The rearrangement links TRBV27 to TRBJ1-2, with 7 bases aligning to TRBD1. V shed 3 bases, J shed 2 bases, and the junction held 0 bases outside the gene matches. The CDR3 consists of 13 residues. Germline V gene sequence: CDR1 MNHEY, CDR2 SMNVEV (reference sequence).

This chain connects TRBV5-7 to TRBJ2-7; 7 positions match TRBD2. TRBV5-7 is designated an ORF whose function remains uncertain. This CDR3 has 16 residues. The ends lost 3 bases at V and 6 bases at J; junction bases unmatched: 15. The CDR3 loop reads CASSSDQGGSNTEQYF. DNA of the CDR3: TGTGCCAGCAGCTCCGACCAGGGAGGGTCCAATACCGAGCAGTACTTC.

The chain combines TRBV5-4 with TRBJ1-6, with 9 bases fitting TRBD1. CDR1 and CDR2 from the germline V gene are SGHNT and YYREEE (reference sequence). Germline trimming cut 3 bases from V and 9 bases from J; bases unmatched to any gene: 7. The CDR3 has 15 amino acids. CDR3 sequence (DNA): TGTGCCAGCAGCTCCTCCGGGACAGGGCTTTCACCCCTCCACTTT. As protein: CASSSSGTGLSPLHF.

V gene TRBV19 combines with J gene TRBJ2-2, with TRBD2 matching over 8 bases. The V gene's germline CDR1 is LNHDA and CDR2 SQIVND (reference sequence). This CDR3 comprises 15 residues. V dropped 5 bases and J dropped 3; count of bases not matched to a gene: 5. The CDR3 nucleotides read TGTGCCAGTAGTCGGTCGCGGGGGGACACCGGGGAGCTGTTTTTT. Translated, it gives CASSRSRGDTGELFF.

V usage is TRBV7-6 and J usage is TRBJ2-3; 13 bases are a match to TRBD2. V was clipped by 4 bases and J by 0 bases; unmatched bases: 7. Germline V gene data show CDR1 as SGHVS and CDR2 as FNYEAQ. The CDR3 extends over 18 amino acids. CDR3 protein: CASSSRTSGGSSTDTQYF. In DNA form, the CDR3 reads TGTGCCAGCAGCTCGAGGACTAGCGGGGGTTCCAGCACAGATACGCAGTATTTT. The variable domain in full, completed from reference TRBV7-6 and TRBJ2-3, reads GAGVSQSPRYKVTKRGQDVALRCDPISGHVSLYWYRQALGQGPEFLTYFNYEAQQDKSGLPNDRFSAERPEGSISTLTIQRTEQRDSAMYRCASSSRTSGGSSTDTQYFGPGTRLTVL.

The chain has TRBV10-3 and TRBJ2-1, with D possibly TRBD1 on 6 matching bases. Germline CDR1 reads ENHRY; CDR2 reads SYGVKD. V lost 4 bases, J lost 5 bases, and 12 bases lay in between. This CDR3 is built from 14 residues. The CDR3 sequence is CAISGTGNHNEQFF. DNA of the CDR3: TGTGCCATCAGTGGTACAGGGAACCACAATGAGCAGTTCTTC.

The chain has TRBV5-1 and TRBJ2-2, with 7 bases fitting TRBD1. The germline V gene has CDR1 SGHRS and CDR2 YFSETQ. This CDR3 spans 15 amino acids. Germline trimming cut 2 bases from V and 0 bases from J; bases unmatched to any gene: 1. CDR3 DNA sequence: TGCGCCAGCAGCTTTCAGGGGGCGAACACCGGGGAGCTGTTTTTT. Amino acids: CASSFQGANTGELFF.

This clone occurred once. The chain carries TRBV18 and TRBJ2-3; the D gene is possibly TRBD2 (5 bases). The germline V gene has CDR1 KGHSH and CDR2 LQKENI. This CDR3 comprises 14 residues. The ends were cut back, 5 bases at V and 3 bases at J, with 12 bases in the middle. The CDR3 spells CASSSKAGTDTQYF. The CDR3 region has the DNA TGTGCCAGCTCATCCAAGGCGGGTACAGATACGCAGTATTTT.

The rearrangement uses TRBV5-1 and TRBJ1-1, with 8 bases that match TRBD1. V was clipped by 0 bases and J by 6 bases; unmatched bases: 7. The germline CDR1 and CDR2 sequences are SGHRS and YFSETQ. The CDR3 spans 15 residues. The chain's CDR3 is CASSLADQGAAEAFF. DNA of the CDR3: TGCGCCAGCAGCTTGGCCGATCAGGGGGCGGCTGAAGCTTTCTTT.

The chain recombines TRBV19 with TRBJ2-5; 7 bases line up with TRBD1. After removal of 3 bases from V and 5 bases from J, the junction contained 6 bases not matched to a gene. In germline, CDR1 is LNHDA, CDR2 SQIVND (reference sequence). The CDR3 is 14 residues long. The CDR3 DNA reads TGTGCCAGTAGTATTAGACAGGGATACGAGACCCAGTACTTC. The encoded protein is CASSIRQGYETQYF. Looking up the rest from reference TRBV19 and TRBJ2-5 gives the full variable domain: DGGITQSPKYLFRKEGQNVTLSCEQNLNHDAMYWYRQDPGQGLRLIYYSQIVNDFQKGDIAEGYSVSREKKESFPLTVTSAQKNPTAFYLCASSIRQGYETQYFGPGTRLLVL.